The clone carrying this T cell receptor beta chain has just a few counts. Its antigen is not identified. The data originate from a study of response to subunit inactivated influenza vaccine. CDR3 size: 15 residues. Deletions cut 5 bases from V and 6 bases from J, with 14 bases between. Study conclusions and caveats: After each seasonal influenza vaccination, few new T cells are recruited, the authors suggested.

TCRdb re-called the RT-PCR reads with MiXCR, one entry per CDR3 protein. The sample has roughly 630,000 distinct CDR3 sequences, roughly 15% seen once. The V and J genes are TRBV12-3 or TRBV12-4 and TRBJ1-6; D call uncertain. The source of this sequence is a man aged 45 to 65 who received an inactivated influenza vaccine. This sample comprised PBMCs from blood, obtained less than 15 days before vaccination. The CDR3 DNA is TGTGCCAGCAGTCCTCCGGGAGCCCTTAATTCACCCCTCCACTTT. It codes for CASSPPGALNSPLHF.